These 13 T cell receptor beta chains came from one sample sequenced in a study of control samples from healthy donors and cancer patients. Libraries were prepared by immunoSEQ multiplex PCR; TCRdb keeps only in-frame clonotypes and omits some of them. The repertoire holds under 95,000 clones, with 91% as singletons. The source material was blood. The origin of the receptors is a woman aged 30 to 39 in good health.

This clone was found once. The chain employs TRBV6-1 and TRBJ2-2; D not certain. The V gene lost 1 base and the J gene lost 6 bases, with 15 bases spanning the gap. In germline, CDR1 is MNHNS, CDR2 SASEGT. The CDR3 loop spans 16 amino acids. The CDR3 loop is CASSEGTDIVAGELFF. Here the CDR3 DNA reads TGTGCCAGCAGTGAAGGGACCGACATCGTAGCCGGGGAGCTGTTTTTT.

V is TRBV5-5 and J is TRBJ2-5; TRBD2 matches 12 bases. From germline, CDR1 is SGHKS and CDR2 YYEKEE (reference sequence). The length of the CDR3 is 16 residues. The ends lost 2 bases at V and 2 bases at J; junction bases unmatched: 4. CDR3 nucleotide sequence: TGTGCCAGCAGCTTTACTAGCGGGGGGAGACAAGAGACCCAGTACTTC. This encodes CASSFTSGGRQETQYF.

V is TRBV19 and J is TRBJ2-5; a weak D match, TRBD1 (6 bases). V was pared by 4 bases and J by 10 bases, with 19 bases between. This CDR3 has 14 amino acids. Germline CDR1 LNHDA, CDR2 SQIVND (reference sequence). The CDR3 DNA sequence: TGTGCCAGTAGTACCCCAGGGGACACCCTGGACCAGTACTTC. Protein sequence: CASSTPGDTLDQYF.

This chain links TRBV4-1 with TRBJ1-5; no clear D gene. V lost 8 bases, J lost 2 bases, and 16 bases lay in between. This CDR3 spans 15 amino acids. Germline assignment: CDR1 MGHRA and CDR2 YSYEKL. Here the CDR3 DNA reads TGCGCCAGCCGACCCACGCTAAGGGGCAATCAGCCCCAGCATTTT. Translating it yields CASRPTLRGNQPQHF.

This rearrangement joins TRBV6-2 or TRBV6-3 to TRBJ2-2, with D possibly being TRBD2 (7 bases). CDR3 length: 15 amino acids. The V gene's germline CDR1 is MNHEY and CDR2 SVGEGT. V gave up 0 bases and J gave up 6 bases, with 11 bases separating them. CDR3 in DNA: TGTGCCAGCAGTTACTCGGGGGGGGCCGCCGGGGAGCTGTTTTTT. Its translation is CASSYSGGAAGELFF.

The genes are TRBV19 and TRBJ2-2; 9 bases align to TRBD1. The J segment lost 5 bases and the V segment lost 5 bases, leaving 15 bases of the junction unmatched. From germline, CDR1 is LNHDA and CDR2 SQIVND (reference sequence). The CDR3 runs to 18 residues. CDR3 sequence reads: CASSSRLRGQGQTGELFF. CDR3 coding DNA: TGTGCCAGTAGTTCGAGATTAAGGGGACAGGGTCAAACCGGGGAGCTGTTTTTT. The full variable domain, in which reference TRBV19 and TRBJ2-2 provide the parts outside the CDR3, is DGGITQSPKYLFRKEGQNVTLSCEQNLNHDAMYWYRQDPGQGLRLIYYSQIVNDFQKGDIAEGYSVSREKKESFPLTVTSAQKNPTAFYLCASSSRLRGQGQTGELFFGEGSRLTVL.

J is TRBJ1-4 and V is TRBV5-1, with D maybe TRBD1 (6 bases). This CDR3 is 15 amino acids long. The V and J ends lost 3 bases and 4 bases respectively, with 13 bases between them. The germline V gene has CDR1 SGHRS and CDR2 YFSETQ. CDR3 nucleotide sequence: TGCGCCAGCAGCTCCGGGTCCAGGGGTAATGAAAAACTGTTTTTT. Amino acid sequence: CASSSGSRGNEKLFF. Drawing the rest from reference TRBV5-1 and TRBJ1-4, the complete variable domain is KAGVTQTPRYLIKTRGQQVTLSCSPISGHRSVSWYQQTPGQGLQFLFEYFSETQRNKGNFPGRFSGRQFSNSRSEMNVSTLELGDSALYLCASSSGSRGNEKLFFGSGTQLSVL.

The chain uses TRBV7-9 and TRBJ1-6; D remains ambiguous. The V gene lost 1 base and the J gene lost 6 bases, with 10 bases spanning the gap. CDR1 and CDR2 (germline): SEHNR, FQNEAQ (reference sequence). CDR3 length: 15 residues. The CDR3 DNA sequence: TGTGCCAGCAGCTTAGAATATTTTGGTAATTCACCCCTCCACTTT. It specifies CASSLEYFGNSPLHF.

CDR3 in DNA: TGCAGCGTTGTGCTCGTCAGGAATGAAAAACTGTTTTTT. Translated, it gives CSVVLVRNEKLFF. This chain uses TRBV29-1 with TRBJ1-4; no clear D. Germline V gene data show CDR1 as SQVTM and CDR2 as ANQGSEA. The V and J ends lost 4 bases and 5 bases respectively, with 11 bases between them. The CDR3 spans 13 residues.

The chain uses TRBV7-9 and TRBJ1-6, with 8 bases fitting TRBD1. Trimming cost V 3 bases and J 3 bases; bases outside gene matches: 4. The germline CDR1 and CDR2 sequences are SEHNR and FQNEAQ (reference sequence). The CDR3 consists of 16 residues. CDR3 bases: TGTGCCAGCAGCTTCGGACAGGGTTTCTATAATTCACCCCTCCACTTT. Its translation is CASSFGQGFYNSPLHF.

The V and J genes are TRBV15 and TRBJ1-2; 8 positions match TRBD1. The CDR3 loop spans 15 amino acids. V trimming: 1 base; J trimming: 8 bases; junction bases outside the gene matches: 9. CDR1 is LNHNV, CDR2 YYDKDF, per germline (reference sequence). CDR3 residues: CATSRAGQGVYGYTF. CDR3 sequence (DNA): TGTGCCACCAGCAGAGCAGGACAGGGAGTTTACGGCTACACCTTC.

The chain links TRBV12-3 or TRBV12-4 to TRBJ2-1; D may be TRBD2 (5 bases). The length of the CDR3 is 12 residues. Trimming took off 6 bases at V and 8 bases at J, with 11 bases between the two ends. The CDR3 bases are TGTGCCAGCAGCACCGGGGTGGATGAGCAGTTCTTC. Translation gives CASSTGVDEQFF.

Regarding this clone: An end of the junction differs from the germline gene, which may be a read error. This chain connects TRBV7-9 to TRBJ1-1; D remains unclear. CDR3 length: 10 residues. Germline CDR1 is SEHNR and CDR2 is FQNEAQ (reference sequence). The CDR3: CASSLSRGGF. DNA for the CDR3: TGTGCCAGCAGCTTATCGCGGGGTGGGTTT.